The sequence of this T cell receptor beta chain was determined in a study of cytomegalovirus exposure and HLA in healthy donors. Study-level findings and limits: Likely technical artifact: a cluster of highly shared sequence variants. In a later analysis, an Asian-associated ancestry cluster reportedly showed fewer N-insertions than the roughly 650-donor mean.

PCR employed 60 Vbeta and 13 Jbeta primers. The data were produced by immunoSEQ multiplex PCR, yet TCRdb's version contains in-frame clones alone and is incomplete. The sample includes roughly 130,000 clones, around 82% of them seen just once. With respect to this clone: No antigen is known for it.

The CDR3 is 14 amino acids. V gave up 4 bases and J gave up 1 base, with 10 bases separating them. CDR1 is LNHDA, CDR2 SQIVND, per germline (reference sequence). The V and J genes are TRBV19 and TRBJ1-1; the D gene is possibly TRBD1 (6 bases). This sequence originates from a boy aged 5-17 years in good health and CMV-seronegative. The sequencing sample was made of PBMCs. The chain's CDR3 is CASSTPDRNTEAFF. DNA of the CDR3: TGTGCCAGTAGTACGCCGGACAGGAACACTGAAGCTTTCTTT.